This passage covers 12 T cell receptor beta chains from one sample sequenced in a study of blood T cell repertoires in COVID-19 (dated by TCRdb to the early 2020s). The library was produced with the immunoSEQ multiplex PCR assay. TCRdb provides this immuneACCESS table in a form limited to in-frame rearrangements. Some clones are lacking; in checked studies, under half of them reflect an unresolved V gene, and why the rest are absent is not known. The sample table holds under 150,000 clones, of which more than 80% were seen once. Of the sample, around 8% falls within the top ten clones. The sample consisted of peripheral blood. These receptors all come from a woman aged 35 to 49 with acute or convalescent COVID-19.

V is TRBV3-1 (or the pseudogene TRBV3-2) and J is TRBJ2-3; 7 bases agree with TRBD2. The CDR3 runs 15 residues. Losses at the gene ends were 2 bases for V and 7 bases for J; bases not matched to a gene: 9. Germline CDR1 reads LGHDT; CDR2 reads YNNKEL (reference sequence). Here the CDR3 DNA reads TGTGCCAGCAGCCAATACGGCGGGGGAGATTATACGCAGTATTTT. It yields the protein CASSQYGGGDYTQYF.

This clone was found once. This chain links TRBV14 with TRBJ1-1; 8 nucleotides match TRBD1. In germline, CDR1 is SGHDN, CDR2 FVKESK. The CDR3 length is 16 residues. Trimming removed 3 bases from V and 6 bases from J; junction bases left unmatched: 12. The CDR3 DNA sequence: TGTGCCAGCAGCCAGCAGAAGGACAGGGTTCACTCTGAAGCTTTCTTT. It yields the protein CASSQQKDRVHSEAFF.

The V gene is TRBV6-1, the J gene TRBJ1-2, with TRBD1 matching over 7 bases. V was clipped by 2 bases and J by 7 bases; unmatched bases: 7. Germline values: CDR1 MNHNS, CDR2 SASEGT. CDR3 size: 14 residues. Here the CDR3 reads CASSETGDGIGYTF. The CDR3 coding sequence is TGTGCCAGCAGTGAAACAGGGGATGGGATTGGCTACACCTTC.

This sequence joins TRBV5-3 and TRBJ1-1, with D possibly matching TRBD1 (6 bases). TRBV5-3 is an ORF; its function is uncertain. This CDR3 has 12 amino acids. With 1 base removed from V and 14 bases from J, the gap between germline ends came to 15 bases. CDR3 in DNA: TGTGCCAGAAGCTTGTTGTCGACAGGCTTGTTCTTT. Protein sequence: CARSLLSTGLFF.

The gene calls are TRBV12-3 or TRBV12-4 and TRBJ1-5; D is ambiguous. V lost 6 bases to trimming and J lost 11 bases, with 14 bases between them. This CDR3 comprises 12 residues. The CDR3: CASRKGRRTQHF. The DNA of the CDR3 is TGTGCCAGCAGGAAGGGAAGGAGGACCCAGCATTTT.

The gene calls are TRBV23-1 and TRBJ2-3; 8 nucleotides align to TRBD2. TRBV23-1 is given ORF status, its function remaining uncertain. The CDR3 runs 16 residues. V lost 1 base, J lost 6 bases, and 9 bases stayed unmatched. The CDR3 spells CASSQCNGGRRDTQYF. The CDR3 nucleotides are TGCGCCAGCAGTCAATGCAATGGCGGGAGGAGGGATACGCAGTATTTT.

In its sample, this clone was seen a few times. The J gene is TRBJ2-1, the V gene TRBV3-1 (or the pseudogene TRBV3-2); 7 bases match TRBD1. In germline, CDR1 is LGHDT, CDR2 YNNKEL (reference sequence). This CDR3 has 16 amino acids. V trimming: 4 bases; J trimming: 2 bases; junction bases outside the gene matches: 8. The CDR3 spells CASSRYQTGTYNEQFF. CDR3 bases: TGTGCCAGCAGCCGATACCAGACAGGGACCTACAATGAGCAGTTCTTC.

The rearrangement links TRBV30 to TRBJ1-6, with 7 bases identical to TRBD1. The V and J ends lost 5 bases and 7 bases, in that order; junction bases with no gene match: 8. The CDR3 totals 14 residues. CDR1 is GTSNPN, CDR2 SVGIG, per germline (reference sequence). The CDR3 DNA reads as TGTGCCTGGGAACAGACAGGGCGGAATTCACCCCTCCACTTT. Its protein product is CAWEQTGRNSPLHF.

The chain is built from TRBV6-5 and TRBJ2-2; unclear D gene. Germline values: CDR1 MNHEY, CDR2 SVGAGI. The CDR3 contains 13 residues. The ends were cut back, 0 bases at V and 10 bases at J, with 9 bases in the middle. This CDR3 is CASSYSASLELFF. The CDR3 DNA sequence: TGTGCCAGCAGTTACTCGGCCAGTCTGGAGCTGTTTTTT.

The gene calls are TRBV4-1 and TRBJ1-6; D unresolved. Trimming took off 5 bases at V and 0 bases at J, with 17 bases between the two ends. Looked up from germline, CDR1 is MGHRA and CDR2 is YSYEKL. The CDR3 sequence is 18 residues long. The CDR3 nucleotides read TGCGCCAGCAGCGGAGCGGGGAGTGGCAGCTCCTATAATTCACCCCTCCACTTT. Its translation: CASSGAGSGSSYNSPLHF.

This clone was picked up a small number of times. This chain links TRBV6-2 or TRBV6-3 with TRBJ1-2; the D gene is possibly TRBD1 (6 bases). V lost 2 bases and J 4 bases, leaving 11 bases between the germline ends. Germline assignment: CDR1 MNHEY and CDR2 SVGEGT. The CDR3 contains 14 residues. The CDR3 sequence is CASSYGGAGYGYTF. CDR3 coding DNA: TGTGCCAGCAGTTACGGGGGGGCAGGCTATGGCTACACCTTC.

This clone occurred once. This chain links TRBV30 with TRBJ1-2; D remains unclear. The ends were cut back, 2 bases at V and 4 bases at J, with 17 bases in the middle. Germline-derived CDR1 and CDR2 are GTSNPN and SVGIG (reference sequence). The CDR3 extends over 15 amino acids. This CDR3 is CAWSHLGGFSYGYTF. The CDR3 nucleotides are TGTGCCTGGAGTCACTTAGGCGGGTTTAGCTATGGCTACACCTTC.